The source of this TCR beta chain is a study of cytomegalovirus exposure and HLA in healthy donors. Looked up from germline, CDR1 is SGHVS and CDR2 is FNYEAQ. The length of the CDR3 is 15 residues. J gave up 9 bases and V 1 base, and 7 bases lay outside the gene matches. Use of 60 Vbeta and 13 Jbeta primers characterized the PCR. Sequencing used immunoSEQ multiplex PCR; TCRdb keeps in-frame clones, though not all of them. This table has roughly 290,000 clones, around 90% appearing once. The V and J genes are TRBV7-6 and TRBJ2-1; TRBD2 aligns across 9 bases. The clonotype was recovered from a woman in her late teens or twenties in good health and CMV-seronegative. Sequenced input: PBMCs. The CDR3 DNA reads TGTGCCAGCAGCTTAGGGGCGGGGGGGCTGAGTGAGCAGTTCTTC. Translated: CASSLGAGGLSEQFF.